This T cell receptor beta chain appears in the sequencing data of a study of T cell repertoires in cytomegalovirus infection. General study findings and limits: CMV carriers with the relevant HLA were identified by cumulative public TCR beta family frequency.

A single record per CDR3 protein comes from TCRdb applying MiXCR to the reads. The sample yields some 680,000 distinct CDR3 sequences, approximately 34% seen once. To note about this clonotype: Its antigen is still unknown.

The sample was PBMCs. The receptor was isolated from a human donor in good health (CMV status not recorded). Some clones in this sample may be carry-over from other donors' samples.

The CDR3 DNA sequence: TGTGCCATCAGTGACCTGGACAGGGGTTTGGGTCAGCCCCAGCATTTT. Translated, it gives CAISDLDRGLGQPQHF. This chain connects TRBV10-3 to TRBJ1-5; 9 bases agree with TRBD1. There are 16 residues in the CDR3. CDR1 ENHRY and CDR2 SYGVKD come from the germline V gene. V gave up 3 bases and J gave up 6 bases; unmatched junction bases: 9.